This entry describes one T cell receptor beta chain. Its specificity is not known. This sample was taken from a study of T cell clonotyping in hematopoietic cell transplantation. Study-wide points: No sorting was done, leaving CD4 and CD8 contributions mixed. Pathologically expanded recipient clonotypes increased progressively from day 30 to day 180 as diversity fell. Few recipient clonotypes overlapped donors; over 95% were de novo at given depth.

Assay: immunoSEQ multiplex PCR; the TCRdb copy retains only in-frame clones and omits some. The sample holds 10,000 to 14,000 clones, 89% seen once. Trimming pared 5 bases from V and 8 bases from J, leaving 13 bases between. CDR3 length equals 13 residues. In germline, CDR1 is MDHEN, CDR2 SYDVKM. Samples: about 28 days before transplant, then days 30, 100 and 180 after. Sequencing used PBMCs, obtained 100 days after allogeneic stem cell transplant. The sequence came from a female patient aged 60 to 70 who had an allogeneic stem cell transplant from an unrelated donor, so the T cells may come from the graft donor. Some clones in this sample may be carry-over from other donors' samples. The V call is TRBV28, the J call TRBJ2-1; TRBD1 might be the D (5 bases). Here the CDR3 DNA reads TGTGCCAGCAGTACCACAGGTACCCATGAGCAGTTCTTC. This gives the protein CASSTTGTHEQFF.